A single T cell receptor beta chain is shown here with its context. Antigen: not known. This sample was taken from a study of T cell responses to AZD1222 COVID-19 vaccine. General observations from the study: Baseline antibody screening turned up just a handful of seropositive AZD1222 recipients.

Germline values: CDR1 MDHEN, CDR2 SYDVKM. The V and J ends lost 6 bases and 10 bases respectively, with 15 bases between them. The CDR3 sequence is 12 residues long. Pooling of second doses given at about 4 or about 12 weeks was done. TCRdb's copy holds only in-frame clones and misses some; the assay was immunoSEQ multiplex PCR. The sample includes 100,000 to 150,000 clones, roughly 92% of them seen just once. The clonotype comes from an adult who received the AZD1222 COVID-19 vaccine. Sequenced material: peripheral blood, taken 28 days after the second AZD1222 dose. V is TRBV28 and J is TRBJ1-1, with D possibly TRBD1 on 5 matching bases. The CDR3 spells CASSRGVVRAFF. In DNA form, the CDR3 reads TGTGCCAGCAGCCGAGGGGTGGTGAGAGCTTTCTTT.